What follows are 15 T cell receptor beta chains derived from one specimen sequenced in a study of T cells in Graves' hyperthyroidism and ophthalmopathy. TCR beta CDR3 region amplification was performed from RNA transcripts. First-round RT-PCR with HTBI primers amplified the TCR CDR3 region. TCRdb ran MiXCR on the multiplex PCR reads and lists one entry per CDR3 protein. The sample has approximately 720,000 distinct CDR3 sequences, about 19% seen once; the top ten hold roughly 17%. The sequenced material came from blood. These TCRs come from a woman aged 45-65 years with Graves' hyperthyroidism that later progressed to Graves' ophthalmopathy.

This clonotype has a count of ten or more. This chain links TRBV20-1 with TRBJ2-3, with 7 positions matching TRBD2. There are 13 residues in the CDR3. Germline CDR1 DFQATT, CDR2 SNEGSKA (reference sequence). The CDR3 protein is CSTGRGIRDTQYF. CDR3 in DNA: TGCAGCACCGGGCGGGGGATCCGGGATACGCAGTATTTT.

V is TRBV6-1 and J is TRBJ2-1; D ambiguous. There are 13 residues in the CDR3. CDR1 MNHNS and CDR2 SASEGT come from the germline V gene. V lost 10 bases and J lost 0, with 10 bases in between. The CDR3 region has the DNA TGTGCCACCACCACTCTCTCCTACAATGAGCAGTTCTTC. Translated, it gives CATTTLSYNEQFF.

This clonotype has only a few counts. The chain is built from TRBV5-1 and TRBJ2-7; 7 bases agree with TRBD1. The J segment lost 7 bases and the V segment lost 1 base, leaving 8 bases of the junction unmatched. Per germline, CDR1 SGHRS and CDR2 YFSETQ. This CDR3 spans 14 amino acids. The CDR3 nucleotides read TGCGCCAGCAGCTTGTCAGGGGGTACTTGGGAGCAGTACTTC. Encoded protein: CASSLSGGTWEQYF.

This chain links TRBV29-1 with TRBJ1-5, with D uncertain. Germline values: CDR1 SQVTM, CDR2 ANQGSEA. The CDR3 contains 16 residues. V shed 4 bases and J shed 1 base, with 17 bases lying between them. The CDR3 coding sequence is TGCAGCGTTGGAATGACAACCGGCCCGAGCAATCAGCCCCAGCATTTT. It is translated as CSVGMTTGPSNQPQHF.

V usage is TRBV15 and J usage is TRBJ2-1; the match to TRBD2 covers 8 bases. CDR3 length equals 16 residues. J was trimmed by 2 bases and V by 0 bases; bases with no gene match: 3. CDR1 LNHNV and CDR2 YYDKDF come from the germline V gene (reference sequence). CDR3 nucleotide sequence: TGTGCCACCAGCAGAGATCTCGGGGGGGCCTACAATGAGCAGTTCTTC. This translates into CATSRDLGGAYNEQFF.

In this sample, this clonotype turned up many times. The chain links TRBV24-1 to TRBJ2-1; D unresolved. Trimming removed 4 bases at V and 1 base at J, with 7 bases between. Germline V gene data show CDR1 as KGHDR and CDR2 as SFDVKD. The CDR3 is made up of 14 amino acids. CDR3 DNA sequence: TGTGCCACCAGTGACCCTCGTTCCTACAATGAGCAGTTCTTC. Protein sequence: CATSDPRSYNEQFF.

The chain couples TRBV20-1 to TRBJ2-2; no definite D call. The CDR3 is made up of 12 amino acids. Germline lookup yields CDR1 DFQATT and CDR2 SNEGSKA (reference sequence). V was shortened by 1 base and J by 7 bases, with 7 bases between the two germline ends. The DNA of the CDR3 is TGCAGTGCTAGAGTTTCCGGCGGGGAGCTGTTTTTT. Its translation is CSARVSGGELFF.

The sample holds a few counts of this clonotype. The rearrangement links TRBV5-1 to TRBJ2-3, with TRBD1 matching over 8 bases. Trimming removed 0 bases from V and 4 bases from J; junction bases left unmatched: 7. The CDR3 totals 16 residues. The germline gives CDR1 SGHRS, CDR2 YFSETQ. The CDR3 loop is CASSLEAGGAPDTQYF. The DNA of the CDR3 is TGCGCCAGCAGCTTGGAGGCAGGGGGCGCCCCAGATACGCAGTATTTT.

The rearrangement uses TRBV11-1 and TRBJ2-7, with 9 bases matching TRBD1. CDR1 and CDR2 (germline): SGHAT, FQDESV (reference sequence). J gave up 7 bases and V 5 bases, and 9 bases lay outside the gene matches. The CDR3 extends over 14 amino acids. The CDR3 is CASSPRDRVREQYF. The CDR3 DNA follows: TGTGCCAGCAGCCCCCGGGACAGGGTGAGAGAGCAGTACTTC.

The genes are TRBV6-2 or TRBV6-3 and TRBJ1-2; D gene unclear. The germline V and J ends were trimmed by 0 bases and 5 bases, with 7 bases remaining between them. Looked up from germline, CDR1 is MNHEY and CDR2 is SVGEGT. The CDR3 has 13 residues. CDR3 nucleotides: TGTGCCAGCAGTTACTCGTCGTTATATGGCTACACCTTC. Residues: CASSYSSLYGYTF.

The chain employs TRBV9 and TRBJ1-1; tentative D call: TRBD1 (5 bases). There are 15 residues in the CDR3. The germline V gene has CDR1 SGDLS and CDR2 YYNGEE. The V end lost 1 base, the J end lost 1 base, and 11 bases lay between the germline ends. The chain's CDR3 is CASSVTRGANTEAFF. CDR3 sequence (DNA): TGTGCCAGCAGCGTAACTCGAGGGGCGAACACTGAAGCTTTCTTT.

This chain uses TRBV18 with TRBJ1-1, with D unresolved. V lost 8 bases, J lost 5 bases, and 9 bases lay in between. CDR1 is KGHSH and CDR2 is LQKENI in the germline V gene. CDR3 size: 11 residues. CDR3 DNA sequence: TGTGCCAGCCTACTCTTGACTGAAGCTTTCTTT. As protein: CASLLLTEAFF. The whole variable domain, remainder taken from reference TRBV18 and TRBJ1-1, is NAGVMQNPRHLVRRRGQEARLRCSPMKGHSHVYWYRQLPEEGLKFMVYLQKENIIDESGMPKERFSAEFPKEGPSILRIQQVVRGDSAAYFCASLLLTEAFFGQGTRLTVV.

A word on this clonotype: Germline and junction disagree at one end, which may indicate a read error. The chain employs TRBV2 and TRBJ1-4, with D unclear. The CDR3 spans 18 residues. Germline V gives CDR1 SNHLY, CDR2 FYNNEI. This CDR3 reads CASSEITVPFATNGKLFF. CDR3 bases: TGTGCCAGCAGTGAAATCACCGTTCCTTTCGCAACTAATGGAAAACTGTTTTTT.

A remark on this clonotype: A much bigger clone sits one base away, suggesting this may be a read error. The J gene is TRBJ1-5, the V gene TRBV2; 7 bases map to TRBD1. Germline CDR1 SNHLY, CDR2 FYNNEI. The length of the CDR3 is 13 residues. V lost 4 bases to trimming and J lost 6 bases; unmatched junction nucleotides: 3. CDR3 sequence (DNA): TGTGCCAGCAGTGGGCCAGGGGGTCAGCCCCAGCATTTT. It translates to CASSGPGGQPQHF. The full variable domain, its missing parts supplied by reference TRBV2 and TRBJ1-5, is EPEVTQTPSHQVTQMGQEVILRCVPISNHLYFYWYRQILGQKVEFLVSFYNNEISEKSEIFDDQFSVERPDGSNFTLKIRSTKLEDSAMYFCASSGPGGQPQHFGDGTRLSIL.

The table lists this clonotype with a few counts. The V call is TRBV15, the J call TRBJ1-5; TRBD1 agrees at 7 bases. The J segment lost 6 bases and the V segment lost 5 bases, leaving 10 bases of the junction unmatched. CDR1 and CDR2 (germline): LNHNV, YYDKDF (reference sequence). The CDR3 runs 15 residues. The CDR3 protein is CATSLDRAVGQPQHF. DNA of the CDR3: TGTGCCACCAGCCTAGACAGGGCGGTTGGTCAGCCCCAGCATTTT.